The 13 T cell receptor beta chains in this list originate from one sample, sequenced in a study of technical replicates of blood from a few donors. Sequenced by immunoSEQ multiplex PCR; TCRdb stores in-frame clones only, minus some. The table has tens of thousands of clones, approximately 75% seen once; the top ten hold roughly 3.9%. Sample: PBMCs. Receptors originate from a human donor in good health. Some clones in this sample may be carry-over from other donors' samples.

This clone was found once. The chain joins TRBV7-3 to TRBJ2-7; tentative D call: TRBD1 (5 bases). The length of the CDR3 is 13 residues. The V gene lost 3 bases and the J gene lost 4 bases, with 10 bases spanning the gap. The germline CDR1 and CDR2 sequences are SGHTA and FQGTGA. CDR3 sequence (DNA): TGTGCCAGCAGCTTCCAGGGTGGTTACGAGCAGTACTTC. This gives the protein CASSFQGGYEQYF.

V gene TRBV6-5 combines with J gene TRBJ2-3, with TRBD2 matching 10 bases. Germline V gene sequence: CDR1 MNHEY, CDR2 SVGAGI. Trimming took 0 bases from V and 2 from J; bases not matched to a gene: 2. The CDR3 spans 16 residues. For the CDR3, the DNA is TGTGCCAGCAGTTACTCAGGGACTAGCGCCACAGATACGCAGTATTTT. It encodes CASSYSGTSATDTQYF.

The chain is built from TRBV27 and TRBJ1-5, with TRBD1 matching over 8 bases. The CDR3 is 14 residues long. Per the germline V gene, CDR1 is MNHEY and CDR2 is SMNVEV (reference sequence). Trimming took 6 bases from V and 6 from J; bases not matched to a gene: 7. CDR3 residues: CASRDIRGLQPQHF. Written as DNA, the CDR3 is TGTGCCAGCAGGGATATCAGGGGGCTTCAGCCCCAGCATTTT.

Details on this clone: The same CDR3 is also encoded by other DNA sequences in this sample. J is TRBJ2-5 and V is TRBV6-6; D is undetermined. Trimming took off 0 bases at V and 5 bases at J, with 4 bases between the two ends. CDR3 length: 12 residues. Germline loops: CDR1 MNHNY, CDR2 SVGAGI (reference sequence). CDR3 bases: TGTGCCAGCAGTTACTCTCGGGAGACCCAGTACTTC. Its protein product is CASSYSRETQYF.

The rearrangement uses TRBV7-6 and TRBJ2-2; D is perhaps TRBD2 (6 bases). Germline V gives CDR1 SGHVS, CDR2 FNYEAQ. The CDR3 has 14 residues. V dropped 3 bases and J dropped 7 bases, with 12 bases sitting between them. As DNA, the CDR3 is TGTGCCAGCAGCTTGGGGACTGGCAACGGGGAGCTGTTTTTT. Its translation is CASSLGTGNGELFF.

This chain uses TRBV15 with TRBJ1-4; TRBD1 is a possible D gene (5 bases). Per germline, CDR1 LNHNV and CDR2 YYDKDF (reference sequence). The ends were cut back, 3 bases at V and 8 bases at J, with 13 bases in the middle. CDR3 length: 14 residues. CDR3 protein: CATSRGRRGEKLFF. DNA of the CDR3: TGTGCCACCAGCAGGGGGCGTAGAGGCGAAAAACTGTTTTTT.

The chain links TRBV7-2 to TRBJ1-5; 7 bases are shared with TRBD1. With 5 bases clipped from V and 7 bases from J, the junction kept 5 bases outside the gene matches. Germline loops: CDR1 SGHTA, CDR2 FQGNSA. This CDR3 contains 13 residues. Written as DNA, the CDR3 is TGTGCCAGCAGCACAGGGGCTGGACAGCCCCAGCATTTT. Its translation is CASSTGAGQPQHF.

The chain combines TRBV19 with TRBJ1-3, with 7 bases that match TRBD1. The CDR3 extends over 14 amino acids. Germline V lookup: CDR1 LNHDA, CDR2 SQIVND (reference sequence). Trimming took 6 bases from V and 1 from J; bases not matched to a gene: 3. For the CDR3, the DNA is TGTGCCAGTAGAGGGACAGATTCTGGAAACACCATATATTTT. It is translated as CASRGTDSGNTIYF.

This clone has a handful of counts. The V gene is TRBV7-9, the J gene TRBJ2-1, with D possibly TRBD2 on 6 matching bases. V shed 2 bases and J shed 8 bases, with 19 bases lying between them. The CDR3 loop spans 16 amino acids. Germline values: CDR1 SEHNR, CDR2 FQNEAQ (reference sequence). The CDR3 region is CASSLLGSSVGDEQFF. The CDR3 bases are TGTGCCAGCAGCTTACTCGGGAGCTCAGTAGGGGATGAGCAGTTCTTC. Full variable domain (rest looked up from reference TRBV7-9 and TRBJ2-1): DTGVSQNPRHKITKRGQNVTFRCDPISEHNRLYWYRQTLGQGPEFLTYFQNEAQLEKSRLLSDRFSAERPKGSFSTLEIQRTEQGDSAMYLCASSLLGSSVGDEQFFGPGTRLTVL.

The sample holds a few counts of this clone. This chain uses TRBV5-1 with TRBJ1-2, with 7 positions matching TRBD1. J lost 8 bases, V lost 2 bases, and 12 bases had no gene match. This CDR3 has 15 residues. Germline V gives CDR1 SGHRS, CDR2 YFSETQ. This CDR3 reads CASSLTGTEGEGYTF. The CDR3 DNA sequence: TGCGCCAGCAGCTTAACCGGGACAGAGGGAGAGGGCTACACCTTC.

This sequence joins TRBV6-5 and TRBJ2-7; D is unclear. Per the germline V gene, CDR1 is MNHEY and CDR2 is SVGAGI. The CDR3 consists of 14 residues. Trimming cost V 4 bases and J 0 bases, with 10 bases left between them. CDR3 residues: CASSSTSSSYEQYF. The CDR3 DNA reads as TGTGCCAGCAGTTCCACGTCGAGCTCCTACGAGCAGTACTTC.

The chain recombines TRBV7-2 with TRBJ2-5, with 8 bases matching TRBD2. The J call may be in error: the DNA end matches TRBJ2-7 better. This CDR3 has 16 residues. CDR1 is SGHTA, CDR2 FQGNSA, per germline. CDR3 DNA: TGTGCCAGCAGCCCCCAGTTGGGCGGGGGGACCTACGAGCAGTACTTC. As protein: CASSPQLGGGTYEQYF.

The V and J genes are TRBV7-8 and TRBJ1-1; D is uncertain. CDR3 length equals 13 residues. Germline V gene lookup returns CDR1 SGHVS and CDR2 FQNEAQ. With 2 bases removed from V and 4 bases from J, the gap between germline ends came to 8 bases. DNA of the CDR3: TGTGCCAGCAGCTTAACCCTCGGCACTGAAGCTTTCTTT. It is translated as CASSLTLGTEAFF.